This T cell receptor (beta chain) was captured by sequencing in a study of blood T cell repertoires in COVID-19. Study overall: Acute-phase and convalescent COVID-19 samples originated in the United States, Italy and Spain. Nucleic acid was either cDNA or gDNA, and it came from T cells, B-cell-depleted T cells, or PBMCs.

As handled by the study authors: Reference gene primer amplification gave nucleated cell count estimates. Assay: immunoSEQ multiplex PCR; the TCRdb copy retains only in-frame clones and omits some. V and J calls and clone size are given by that table; D and trimming were obtained from the DNA. The table records some 250,000 clones, roughly 85% of them present only once. The CDR3 spans 15 residues. The chain joins TRBV21-1 to TRBJ1-1; whether TRBD1, the table's D call, matches the DNA was not checked. TRBV21-1 is shown as a pseudogene. The material sequenced was peripheral blood. This clonotype originated in a man aged 25-45 years who had recovered from COVID-19. The CDR3 DNA reads as TGTGCCAGTAGGGTTCGAGGGGGTCCCAACACTGAAGCTTTCTTT. Translating it yields CASRVRGGPNTEAFF.